The sequence of this T cell receptor (beta chain) was determined in a study of vaccination and CD4 T cells after COVID-19. Study overall: Cells were stimulated with overlapping spike peptides from SARS-CoV-2, HCoV-NL63, HCoV-OC43 and HCoV-229E.

Study observations and caveats: Although the median of SARS-CoV-2-reactive clonotypes rose from roughly 21 to 40, the change was not significant.

In the case of this clonotype: Antigen: not known.

CDR1 and CDR2 from the germline V gene are MNHNS and SASEGT. V lost 6 bases to trimming and J lost 0 bases, with 11 bases between them. The CDR3 extends over 14 amino acids. Treatment meaning: approximately 9-day PBMC culture with coronavirus spike peptide pools or control peptides (ViraFEST assay). From the unexposed donor, CD4+ T cells were collected ahead of the COVID-19 pandemic (2011-2018). ViraFEST expanded antigen-specific T cells with peptide pools, then sequenced TCRs. Sequencing of cultured CD4+ T cell DNA used the Oncomine TCR Beta short-read assay. TCRdb itself ran the PCR reads through MiXCR, one entry per CDR3 protein. Of about 9,700 distinct CDR3 sequences detected, 45% to 55% appear once; the ten largest clones hold under 13%.

This rearrangement joins TRBV6-1 to TRBJ1-1; perhaps TRBD1 as D (5 bases). This receptor was identified in a human donor in good health. Material: CD4+ T cells from blood, cultured in vitro. The CDR3 loop reads CASSPRVVNTEAFF. CDR3 in DNA: TGTGCCAGCAGCCCCAGGGTTGTGAACACTGAAGCTTTCTTT.